The following is a T cell receptor (beta chain) sequence with its context. As processed by the authors: Nucleated cell number was recorded as an estimate derived from reference gene primer amplification. TCRdb's copy holds only in-frame clones and misses some; the assay was immunoSEQ multiplex PCR. Clonal size and the V and J genes are those of that table, whereas D and trimming came from the DNA. The table has 140,000 to 150,000 clones, approximately 90% seen once; the top ten hold around 8.3%. This CDR3 contains 15 residues. Trimming took 6 bases from V and 0 from J, leaving 11 bases between them. CDR1 and CDR2 from the germline V gene are MNHEY and SVGAGI. This sample stems from a study of blood T cell repertoires in COVID-19. Looking at the study overall: COVID-19 samples, acute and convalescent, were from the United States, Italy and Spain. The analysed material was cDNA or gDNA that came from T cells, B-cell-depleted T cells, or PBMCs.

The chain employs TRBV6-5 and TRBJ1-4; D unresolved. The origin of this receptor is a woman aged 45-65 years with active or convalescent COVID-19. The sequenced material came from peripheral blood. In nucleotides, the CDR3 is TGTGCCAGCAGCCCGCTGGGCGCAACTAATGAAAAACTGTTTTTT. Its translation is CASSPLGATNEKLFF.